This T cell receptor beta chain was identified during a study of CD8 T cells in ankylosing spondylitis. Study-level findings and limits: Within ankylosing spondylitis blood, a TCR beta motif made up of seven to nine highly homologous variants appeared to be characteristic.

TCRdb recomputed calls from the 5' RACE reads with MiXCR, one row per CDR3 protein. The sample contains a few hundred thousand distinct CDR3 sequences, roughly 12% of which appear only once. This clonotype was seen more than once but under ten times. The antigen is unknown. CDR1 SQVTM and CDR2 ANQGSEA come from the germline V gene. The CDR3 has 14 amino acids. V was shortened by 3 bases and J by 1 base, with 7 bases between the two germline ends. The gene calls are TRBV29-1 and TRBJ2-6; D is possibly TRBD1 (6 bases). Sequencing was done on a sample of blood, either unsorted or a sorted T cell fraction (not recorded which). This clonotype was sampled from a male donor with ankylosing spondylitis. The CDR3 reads CSVDRGSGANVLTF. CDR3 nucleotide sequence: TGCAGCGTTGACAGGGGATCTGGGGCCAACGTCCTGACTTTC.